These T cell receptor beta chains were read from a single sample in a study of T cell clonotyping in hematopoietic cell transplantation. Clones were read by immunoSEQ multiplex PCR, and TCRdb kept only the in-frame ones, dropping some. The sample comprises just under 9,500 clones, over 75% of which are singletons, and roughly 15% rests with the top ten. Source: PBMCs, taken 180 days after allogeneic stem cell transplant. These receptors all come from a male patient aged 40 to 50 who had an allogeneic stem cell transplant from a related donor, so the T cells may come from the graft donor. Some clones in this sample may be carry-over from other donors' samples. The conserved cysteine and the conserved F or W are not part of the CDR3 here. The D gene is left open where the match is weak.

length	D	V	J	CDR3
13	NA	TRBV9	TRBJ2-5	ASSVEDKTQETQY
14	TRBD1	TRBV4-2	TRBJ1-6	ASSQVGGTGNSPLH
12	NA	TRBV7-2	TRBJ1-2	ASSLATHRVGYT
9	NA	TRBV11-2	TRBJ1-3	ASSRGNTIY
10	NA	TRBV7-6	TRBJ2-3	ASSTYTDTQY
15	TRBD2	TRBV2	TRBJ2-3	ASRFPGLAASTDTQY
13	NA	TRBV6-5	TRBJ2-3	ASTRKDPNTDTQY
13	NA	TRBV5-8	TRBJ2-7	ASSLEGGTAGEQY
12	TRBD1	TRBV19	TRBJ2-2	ASNRQGNTGELF
11	NA	TRBV7-2	TRBJ1-1	ASSYLVPQEAF
13	NA	TRBV6-1	TRBJ1-3	ASSEQGSSGNTIY
11	NA	TRBV28	TRBJ2-7	ASTVGGYIEQY
11	NA	TRBV4-1	TRBJ2-1	ASSVWEPNEQF
13	NA	TRBV27	TRBJ1-2	ASSLLGKQTYGYT
12	TRBD1	TRBV9	TRBJ1-6	ASSVGDRVSPLH
14	TRBD2	TRBV6-5	TRBJ2-3	ASSYSPAGAADTQY
14	NA	TRBV21-1	TRBJ2-1	ASSKEFAEPYNEQF
16	TRBD2	TRBV18	TRBJ2-1	ASSPPGLAGVVGDEQF
12	NA	TRBV5-6	TRBJ1-5	ASSLGVGNQPQH
13	NA	TRBV2	TRBJ2-7	ASSGNLVSIYEQY
12	NA	TRBV5-1	TRBJ1-1	ASSRAEPNTEAF
14	NA	TRBV5-1	TRBJ2-3	ASSFSPGAFTDTQY
14	TRBD2	TRBV5-4	TRBJ2-3	ASSPSGGSYTDTQY
13	NA	TRBV11-2	TRBJ1-2	ASTQNPGADYGYT
12	TRBD1	TRBV6-5	TRBJ1-2	ASSPTGPGYGYT
12	NA	TRBV5-4	TRBJ1-4	ASSSTEINEKLF
15	NA	TRBV4-1	TRBJ2-7	ASSRGSRSSRSYEQY
13	TRBD2	TRBV11-3	TRBJ2-1	ASSFSGTSGGVQF
10	NA	TRBV6-6	TRBJ2-3	ASSSPGDTQY
12	NA	TRBV30	TRBJ1-3	AWSVPGSGNTIY
13	NA	TRBV7-6	TRBJ1-4	ASSPGEGHFEKLF
10	NA	TRBV2	TRBJ1-4	ASSELASKLF
11	NA	TRBV30	TRBJ1-5	AWSVQGVQPQH
13	NA	TRBV10-3	TRBJ2-2	AIRDGRDGTGELF
9	NA	TRBV30	TRBJ1-1	AWSLRTEAF
9	NA	TRBV29-1	TRBJ2-7	SVEVGPEQY
12	TRBD1	TRBV15	TRBJ1-5	ATSVQQGNQPQH
13	TRBD1	TRBV6-5	TRBJ1-5	ASRPGGWINQPQH